This TCR beta chain was documented in a study of T cell changes during pregnancy in multiple sclerosis. Sequencing used immunoSEQ multiplex PCR; TCRdb keeps in-frame clones, though not all of them. The profile shows approximately 40,000 clones, more than 80% of them singletons. The CDR3 loop spans 14 amino acids. Trimming left V 1 base short and J 1 base short, with 8 bases between. The germline gives CDR1 SGHRS, CDR2 YFSETQ. The clonotype comes from a female donor with multiple sclerosis, enrolled in a pregnancy study. J is TRBJ1-1 and V is TRBV5-1; D call uncertain. The sample here was CD4+ T cells from peripheral blood mononuclear cells, taken before pregnancy. The CDR3 DNA sequence: TGCGCCAGCAGCTTGAGCACAGCGAACACTGAAGCTTTCTTT. Its translation is CASSLSTANTEAFF.